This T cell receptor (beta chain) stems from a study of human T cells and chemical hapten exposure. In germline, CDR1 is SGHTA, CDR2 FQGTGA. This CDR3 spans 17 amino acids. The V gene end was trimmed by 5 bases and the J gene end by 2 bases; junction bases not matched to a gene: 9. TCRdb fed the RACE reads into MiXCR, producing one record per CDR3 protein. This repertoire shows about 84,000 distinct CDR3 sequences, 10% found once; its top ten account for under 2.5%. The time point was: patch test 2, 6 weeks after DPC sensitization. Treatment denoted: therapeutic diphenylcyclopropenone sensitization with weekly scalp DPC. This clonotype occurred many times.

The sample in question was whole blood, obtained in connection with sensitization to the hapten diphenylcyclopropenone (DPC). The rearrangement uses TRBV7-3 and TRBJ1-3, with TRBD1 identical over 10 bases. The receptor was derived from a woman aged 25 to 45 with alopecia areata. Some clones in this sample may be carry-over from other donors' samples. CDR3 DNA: TGTGCCAGCAGCCTCAGACAGGGGGCTATAGCTGGAAACACCATATATTTT. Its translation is CASSLRQGAIAGNTIYF.